What follows is one T cell receptor beta chain and its context. The data originate from a study of T cells after yellow fever vaccination. Study at large: For low cell numbers, libraries were made with SMART-Seq v4 Ultra Low Input.

V was pared by 0 bases and J by 4 bases, with 7 bases of the junction left unmatched. CDR1 and CDR2 (germline): SGHRS, YFSETQ. This CDR3 has 18 amino acids. A single record per CDR3 protein comes from TCRdb applying MiXCR to the 5' RACE reads. This table has some 500,000 distinct CDR3 sequences, approximately 15% appearing once. This receptor was identified in a man in his thirties or forties who received the YFV17D yellow fever vaccine. The V call is TRBV5-1, the J call TRBJ2-2; 12 bases are a match to TRBD2. The sample here was PBMCs, taken on the day of the yellow fever booster vaccination. CDR3 protein: CASSLGSTSGSPTGELFF. In DNA form, the CDR3 reads TGCGCCAGCAGCTTGGGCTCGACTAGCGGGAGCCCCACCGGGGAGCTGTTTTTT. Looking up the rest from reference TRBV5-1 and TRBJ2-2 gives the full variable domain: KAGVTQTPRYLIKTRGQQVTLSCSPISGHRSVSWYQQTPGQGLQFLFEYFSETQRNKGNFPGRFSGRQFSNSRSEMNVSTLELGDSALYLCASSLGSTSGSPTGELFFGEGSRLTVL.